This T cell receptor beta chain was identified in a study of vaccination effects on CD4 cells after COVID-19. Study-wide context: The ViraFEST assay expanded antigen-specific CD4+ T cells with viral peptide pools before sequencing.

Whole-study findings and limits: Late post-vaccination samples showed marked contraction of infection- and vaccine-induced clones.

The V and J ends lost 4 bases and 7 bases respectively, with 10 bases between them. From germline, CDR1 is KGHDR and CDR2 SFDVKD. The CDR3 is 13 amino acids. Using immunoSEQ multiplex PCR, the repertoire was profiled, and TCRdb retains in-frame clones only, with some absent. This table has fewer than 35,000 clones, 70% appearing once. On this clone itself: Its matching antigen is unknown.

At the end of about 9 days of culture, CD4+ T cells were isolated. Prior SARS-CoV-2 infection was absent in the vaccine recipients, as shown by negative nucleocapsid antibodies. The authors replaced half the medium with IL-2 medium on days 3 and 7. The sample here was CD4+ T cells from PBMCs cultured without peptide, taken before COVID-19 vaccination. V is TRBV24-1 and J is TRBJ1-5, with D unclear. This receptor was obtained from a human donor who received a COVID-19 vaccine. In nucleotides, the CDR3 is TGTGCCACCAGTGAAGGGATAGAGCAGCCCCAGCATTTT. Protein sequence: CATSEGIEQPQHF.